Presented here are 6 T cell receptor beta chains from one specimen sequenced in a study of T cell responses to AZD1222 COVID-19 vaccine (dated by TCRdb to the early 2020s). Explained via the paper, the time point label denotes: baseline before first vaccination. The library was obtained by the immunoSEQ multiplex PCR assay. TCRdb provides this immuneACCESS table in a form limited to in-frame rearrangements. Some clones are lacking; in checked studies, under half of them reflect an unresolved V gene, and why the rest are absent is not known. Across this sample there are 85,000 to 130,000 clones, with 75% to 90% seen only once. The ten largest clones represent 5% to 6% of the sample. Here the sequenced sample was peripheral blood, taken on day 0 of AZD1222 vaccination. Receptors originate from an adult in good health.

The chain couples TRBV5-1 to TRBJ1-6, with 10 bases fitting TRBD1. Unmatched junction bases numbered 3, after V lost 4 bases and J lost 8 bases. Germline CDR1 and CDR2: SGHRS and YFSETQ. This CDR3 region has 14 residues. CDR3 nucleotides: TGCGCCAGCAGCCAGGGACAGGGGTATTCACCCCTCCACTTT. This codes for CASSQGQGYSPLHF.

The chain links TRBV7-9 to TRBJ1-3; maybe TRBD1 (5 bases). V gave up 2 bases and J gave up 4 bases, with 9 bases separating them. There are 14 residues in the CDR3. Germline V CDR1 and CDR2: SEHNR, FQNEAQ (reference sequence). The CDR3 sequence is CASSLTGTGNTIYF. The CDR3 nucleotides are TGTGCCAGCAGCTTAACAGGCACCGGAAACACCATATATTTT.

The rearrangement joins TRBV7-9 to TRBJ1-6, with 9 bases fitting TRBD1. CDR3 length: 14 residues. Germline-derived CDR1 and CDR2 are SEHNR and FQNEAQ (reference sequence). V shed 5 bases, J shed 9 bases, and the junction held 5 bases outside the gene matches. The CDR3 reads CASSRDRAGSPLHF. The CDR3 nucleotides read TGTGCCAGCAGCCGGGACAGGGCTGGTTCACCCCTCCACTTT.

The gene calls are TRBV9 and TRBJ2-7; D gene ambiguous. CDR1 and CDR2 (germline): SGDLS, YYNGEE. The CDR3 contains 14 residues. Trimming cost V 0 bases and J 3 bases, with 10 bases left between them. The CDR3: CASSVGVGLYEQYF. DNA for the CDR3: TGTGCCAGCAGCGTAGGAGTCGGGCTCTACGAGCAGTACTTC.

The chain uses TRBV7-9 and TRBJ2-5; 8 positions match TRBD1. J lost 11 bases, V lost 4 bases, and 12 bases had no gene match. Per germline, CDR1 SEHNR and CDR2 FQNEAQ (reference sequence). The CDR3 is made up of 14 amino acids. The CDR3 sequence is CASSSYTGQGLQYF. The CDR3, as DNA: TGTGCCAGCAGCTCCTACACCGGACAGGGCCTACAGTACTTC. The complete variable domain, with remaining parts taken from reference TRBV7-9 and TRBJ2-5, reads DTGVSQNPRHKITKRGQNVTFRCDPISEHNRLYWYRQTLGQGPEFLTYFQNEAQLEKSRLLSDRFSAERPKGSFSTLEIQRTEQGDSAMYLCASSSYTGQGLQYFGPGTRLLVL.

The rearrangement joins TRBV4-3 to TRBJ2-6; maybe TRBD1 (6 bases). The CDR3 covers 17 residues. Germline CDR1 reads LGHNA; CDR2 reads YSLEER. Trimming shortened V by 0 bases and J by 0 bases, and 9 bases separated the two germline ends. CDR3 DNA sequence: TGCGCCAGCAGCCAAGATCTGGGGGCCTCTGGGGCCAACGTCCTGACTTTC. It is translated as CASSQDLGASGANVLTF.